These T cell receptor beta chains were read from a single sample in a study of blood T cell repertoires in COVID-19. Method: immunoSEQ multiplex PCR; TCRdb's copy keeps in-frame clones and lacks some. This table holds roughly 150,000 clones, 81% found once. Sequencing used PBMCs or T cells enriched from blood (not recorded which). The receptors derive from a woman in her forties with acute COVID-19. CDR3s include the opening cysteine and the closing phenylalanine or tryptophan. A D gene is named only where the DNA matches it firmly. Only some rows state a clone size, as once, few, many or a class for expanded clones.

CDR3nt	CDR3aa	v_gene	abundance	j_gene	d_gene
TGCGCCAGCAGCCGGCGGGCGGGAGGAGAGACCCAGTACTTC	CASSRRAGGETQYF	TRBV5-1	-	TRBJ2-5	TRBD2
TGTGCCAGCAGCTTAGCATCCGGCTATGGCTACACCTTC	CASSLASGYGYTF	TRBV7-8	-	TRBJ1-2	-
TGTGCCAGCAGGGGGGACAGGGTGGACACTGAAGCTTTCTTT	CASRGDRVDTEAFF	TRBV2	-	TRBJ1-1	TRBD1
TGTGCCAGCAGTTTAAGCGCGGCCCTCCACTTT	CASSLSAALHF	TRBV28	-	TRBJ1-6	-
TGTGCCAGCAGTGAAAAATGGCTGACTAGGAATGAGCAGTTCTTC	CASSEKWLTRNEQFF	TRBV2	-	TRBJ2-1	-
TGCAGCGTCCTACAGGGAGGGGGGGAGACCCAGTACTTC	CSVLQGGGETQYF	TRBV29-1	-	TRBJ2-5	-
TGTGCCAGCAGCTTGCGGGACAGCCGAATTAACACTGAAGCTTTCTTT	CASSLRDSRINTEAFF	TRBV5-5	-	TRBJ1-1	TRBD1
TGCGCCAGCAGTGGGGGACTAGCGGGAGTGGGCTCCAACAATGAGCAGTTCTTC	CASSGGLAGVGSNNEQFF	TRBV10-2	-	TRBJ2-1	TRBD2
TGTGCCAGCAGCTCCCAGGGGCTGGGGGGGTCGTTGTCGCTCCACTTT	CASSSQGLGGSLSLHF	TRBV2	-	TRBJ1-6	-
TGTGCCAGCAGCGCACTGGGACTAGCGGGAGGCCCAACCTACGAGCAGTACTTC	CASSALGLAGGPTYEQYF	TRBV2	-	TRBJ2-7	TRBD2
TGTGCCAGCAGCTTCGCCGGGAGGGCCGACTACGAGCAGTACTTC	CASSFAGRADYEQYF	TRBV5-4	-	TRBJ2-7	TRBD2
TGTGCCAGCAGCGGAGGACAGGGGGCGAGCGGAGCTTTCTTT	CASSGGQGASGAFF	TRBV5-8	-	TRBJ1-1	TRBD1
TGCGCCAGCAGCTTCAAGGGGTCGAACACTGAAGCTTTCTTT	CASSFKGSNTEAFF	TRBV5-1	few	TRBJ1-1	-
TGTGCCAGCAGTTTAAACTGGGAGACCCAGTACTTC	CASSLNWETQYF	TRBV12-3/TRBV12-4	-	TRBJ2-5	-
TGTGCCAGCAGCCAAGATAACAGGGGCTATGGCTACACCTTC	CASSQDNRGYGYTF	TRBV3-1/TRBV3-2	-	TRBJ1-2	TRBD1
TGTGCCAGTAGTATAGTCGCTAGCGGGGATGAGCAGTTCTTC	CASSIVASGDEQFF	TRBV19	-	TRBJ2-1	TRBD2
TGTGCCAGCAGCAAAGTGGCGGGAGTGGGAGAGACCCAGTACTTC	CASSKVAGVGETQYF	TRBV21-1	-	TRBJ2-5	-
TGTGCCAGCAGCCAGGGACAGGGGGCAAGAGGTCACACCTTC	CASSQGQGARGHTF	TRBV7-9	once	TRBJ1-2	TRBD1
TGTGCCAGCAGTTTGTTCACCGGGACAGGGGTTAGGTACACTGAAGCTTTCTTT	CASSLFTGTGVRYTEAFF	TRBV28	-	TRBJ1-1	TRBD1
TGCGCCAGCAGTGTTGGCGGCGGGAGTTTCGAGACCCAGTACTTC	CASSVGGGSFETQYF	TRBV10-2	-	TRBJ2-5	TRBD2
TGTGCCAGCAGCTTGACGACGGAGAACAATGAGCAGTTCTTC	CASSLTTENNEQFF	TRBV7-8	-	TRBJ2-1	-
TGTGCCAGCACGTCTAGCCACACTTGGGAGCAGTACTTC	CASTSSHTWEQYF	TRBV6-5	once	TRBJ2-7	-
TGTGCCAGCAGCCAGACTAGCGGGAGAACAGATACGCAGTATTTT	CASSQTSGRTDTQYF	TRBV3-1/TRBV3-2	-	TRBJ2-3	TRBD2
TGTGCCAGCAGGTCTGGGGGGGGAACGGGAAATGAGCAGTTCTTC	CASRSGGGTGNEQFF	TRBV6-5	once	TRBJ2-1	TRBD2
TGTGCCAGCAGCGTAGCTTGGCGGGAGGGAGCGGCCCAGTACTTC	CASSVAWREGAAQYF	TRBV9	-	TRBJ2-5	TRBD2
TGTGCCAGCAGCTCCCCCACTAGCGGGAGGGCGCAGCACAATGAGCAGTTCTTC	CASSSPTSGRAQHNEQFF	TRBV11-3	-	TRBJ2-1	TRBD2
TGCGCCAGCAGCTTGACCGGGGGTCCTGGAAACACCATATATTTT	CASSLTGGPGNTIYF	TRBV5-1	once	TRBJ1-3	-
TGTGCCAGCAGCTTAGGATCAGGGGTCCGGGGCTACACCTTC	CASSLGSGVRGYTF	TRBV7-2	many	TRBJ1-2	-
TGTGCCAGCAGCTACAGGGCGAGGGAGCAGTACTTC	CASSYRAREQYF	TRBV5-6	-	TRBJ2-7	-
TGCGCCAGCAGCCTGCAGGGATTCGGAGAGGAAAAACTGTTTTTT	CASSLQGFGEEKLFF	TRBV5-1	few	TRBJ1-4	-
TGTGCCAGTAGTTTATCGACAGGGGCGAACACTGAAGCTTTCTTT	CASSLSTGANTEAFF	TRBV19	-	TRBJ1-1	TRBD1
TGTGCCAGCAGCTTAGCCCTACAGGTTACCTACAATGAGCAGTTCTTC	CASSLALQVTYNEQFF	TRBV7-9	-	TRBJ2-1	-
TGCGCCAGCAGCTTGATCGGGGAATGGTCCGGAAACATTCAGTACTTC	CASSLIGEWSGNIQYF	TRBV5-1	-	TRBJ2-4	-
TGTGCCAGCAGCGCGACAGCTATGAACACTGAAGCTTTCTTT	CASSATAMNTEAFF	TRBV7-3	few	TRBJ1-1	-
TGTGCCAGCAGATCGGGACAGGCTAGCAATCAGCCCCAGCATTTT	CASRSGQASNQPQHF	TRBV27	-	TRBJ1-5	TRBD1
TGTGCCAGCAGCTTATTTCAGACACCCTCCTACAATGAGCAGTTCTTC	CASSLFQTPSYNEQFF	TRBV7-8	-	TRBJ2-1	-
TGTGCCAGCAGCGTACTAGCGGACCCTCACAATGAGCAGTTCTTC	CASSVLADPHNEQFF	TRBV7-9	-	TRBJ2-1	TRBD2
TGTGCCAGCAGCTTAGGCGGCGGTAGCGGGAGCTCCTACAATGAGCAGTTCTTC	CASSLGGGSGSSYNEQFF	TRBV7-9	-	TRBJ2-1	TRBD2
TGCGCCAGCAGCATAGGACATGGCCAGAACACTGAAGCTTTCTTT	CASSIGHGQNTEAFF	TRBV5-1	-	TRBJ1-1	-
TGTGCCAGCGCAGGGGCCTACGAGCAGTACTTC	CASAGAYEQYF	TRBV2	once	TRBJ2-7	-
TGTGCCAGTAGTATTCGATCGGGACAGACCTATAATTCACCCCTCCACTTT	CASSIRSGQTYNSPLHF	TRBV19	once	TRBJ1-6	TRBD1
TGTGCCAGCAGGGCGCCAACACAGGCTTACTATGGCTACACCTTC	CASRAPTQAYYGYTF	TRBV6-5	-	TRBJ1-2	-
TGTGCCAGTAGCTCGGGACTAGCGGGAGGGATCCATGAGCAGTTCTTC	CASSSGLAGGIHEQFF	TRBV19	-	TRBJ2-1	TRBD2
TGTGCCAGCAGCTCCGACCCCCTAGCGGGGCCCACCGAGCGGTACTTC	CASSSDPLAGPTERYF	TRBV7-9	-	TRBJ2-7	TRBD2
TGCGCCAGCAGCCAGACTAGCGGGACCTACAATGAGCAGTTCTTC	CASSQTSGTYNEQFF	TRBV4-1	-	TRBJ2-1	TRBD2
TGTGCCAGCAGCTTCGGGACTAGCGGGAGGAGGGGGCACATTCAGTACTTC	CASSFGTSGRRGHIQYF	TRBV11-3	-	TRBJ2-4	TRBD2
TGTGCCAGCAGTCGGACAGGGACAGGAGAGACCCAGTACTTC	CASSRTGTGETQYF	TRBV5-4	-	TRBJ2-5	TRBD1
TGTGCCAGCTCCCTAGCGGGAGGGCAAGAGACCCAGTACTTC	CASSLAGGQETQYF	TRBV18	-	TRBJ2-5	TRBD2
TGTGCCAGCAGCTTACTAGCGACTTACAATGAGCAGTTCTTC	CASSLLATYNEQFF	TRBV7-2	once	TRBJ2-1	-
TGTGCCAGCAGCGGAAGGACTAGCGGGAGTGCCGAGCAGTACTTC	CASSGRTSGSAEQYF	TRBV9	-	TRBJ2-7	TRBD2
TGCGCCAGCAGCATAGGACAGGGCTTGGCCCATGGCTACACCTTC	CASSIGQGLAHGYTF	TRBV5-1	-	TRBJ1-2	TRBD1
TGTGCCAGTAGTCTCGGCGGGCGAGGAAACACCATATATTTT	CASSLGGRGNTIYF	TRBV19	-	TRBJ1-3	-
TGTGCCAGCGGACCTACTAGCGGGAGTTACGAGCAGTACTTC	CASGPTSGSYEQYF	TRBV7-8	-	TRBJ2-7	TRBD2